What follows is one T cell receptor beta chain and its context. The data derive from a study of blood T cell repertoires in COVID-19. As for the study in general: The United States, Italy and Spain supplied acute and convalescent COVID-19 samples.

Original methodology: Amplified reference gene primers provided the basis for estimating nucleated cell counts. The protocol was immunoSEQ multiplex PCR, while the TCRdb copy is restricted to in-frame clones and leaves out a portion. The DNA was the basis for D and trimming; V, J and clone size are from that table. Of 110,000 to 150,000 clones in the sample, about four fifths were seen once. Sequencing was carried out using peripheral blood. This TCR came from a human donor in a cohort sampled during active COVID-19.

CDR3 nucleotides: TGTGCCAGCATGCCGCACGCAGGGTCCCTCTATGGCTACACCTTC. Translated, it gives CASMPHAGSLYGYTF. The chain recombines TRBV2 with TRBJ1-2; TRBD1 is a possible D gene (5 bases). Germline CDR1 SNHLY, CDR2 FYNNEI. The length of the CDR3 is 15 residues. Between the trimmed V and J ends, which lost 7 bases and 4 bases, there was a span of 19 bases.